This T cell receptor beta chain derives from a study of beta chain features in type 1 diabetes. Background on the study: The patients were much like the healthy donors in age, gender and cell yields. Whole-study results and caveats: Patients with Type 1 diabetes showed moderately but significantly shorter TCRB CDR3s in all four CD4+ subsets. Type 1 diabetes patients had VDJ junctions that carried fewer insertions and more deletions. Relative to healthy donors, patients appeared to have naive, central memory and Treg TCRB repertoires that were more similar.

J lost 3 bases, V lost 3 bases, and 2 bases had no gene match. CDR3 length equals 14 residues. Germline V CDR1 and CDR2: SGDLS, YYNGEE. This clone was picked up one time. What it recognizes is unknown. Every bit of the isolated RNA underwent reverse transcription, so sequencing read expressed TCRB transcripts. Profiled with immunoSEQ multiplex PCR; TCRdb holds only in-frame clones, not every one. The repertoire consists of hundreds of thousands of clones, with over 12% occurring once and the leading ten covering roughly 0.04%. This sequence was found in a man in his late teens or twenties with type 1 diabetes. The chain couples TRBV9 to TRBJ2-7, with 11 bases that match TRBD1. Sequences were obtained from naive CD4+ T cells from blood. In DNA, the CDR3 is TGTGCCAGCAGCGCGGGACAGGGGGGCTACGAGCAGTACTTC. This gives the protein CASSAGQGGYEQYF.